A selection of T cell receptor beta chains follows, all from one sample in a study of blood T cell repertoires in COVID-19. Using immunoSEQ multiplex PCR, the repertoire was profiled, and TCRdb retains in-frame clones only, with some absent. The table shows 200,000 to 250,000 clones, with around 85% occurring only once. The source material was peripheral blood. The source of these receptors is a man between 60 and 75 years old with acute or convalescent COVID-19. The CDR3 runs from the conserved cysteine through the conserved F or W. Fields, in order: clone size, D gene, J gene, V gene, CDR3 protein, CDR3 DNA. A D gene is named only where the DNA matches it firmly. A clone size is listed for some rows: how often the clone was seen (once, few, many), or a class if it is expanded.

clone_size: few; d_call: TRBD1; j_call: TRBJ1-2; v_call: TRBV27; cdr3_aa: CASSFLTGDGYTF; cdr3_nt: TGTGCCAGCAGTTTCCTGACAGGGGATGGCTACACCTTC
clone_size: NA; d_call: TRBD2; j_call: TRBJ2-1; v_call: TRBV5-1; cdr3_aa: CASRAGPDNEQFF; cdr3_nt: TGCGCCAGCAGAGCGGGACCGGACAATGAGCAGTTCTTC
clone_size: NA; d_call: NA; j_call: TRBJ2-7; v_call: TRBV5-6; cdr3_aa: CASSSLDSNYEQYF; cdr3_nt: TGTGCCAGCAGCTCTTTGGACAGCAACTACGAGCAGTACTTC
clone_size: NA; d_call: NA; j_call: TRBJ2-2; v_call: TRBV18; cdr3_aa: CASSPAAGFVGTGELFF; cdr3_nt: TGTGCCAGCTCACCAGCAGCGGGTTTTGTAGGAACCGGGGAGCTGTTTTTT
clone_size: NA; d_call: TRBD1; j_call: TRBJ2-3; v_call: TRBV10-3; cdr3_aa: CAIGQGAGTDTQYF; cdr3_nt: TGTGCCATCGGACAGGGGGCAGGCACAGATACGCAGTATTTT
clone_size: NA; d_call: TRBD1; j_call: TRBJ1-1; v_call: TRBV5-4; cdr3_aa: CASSFRQGRGTEAFF; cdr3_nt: TGTGCCAGCAGCTTTCGACAGGGCCGCGGCACTGAAGCTTTCTTT
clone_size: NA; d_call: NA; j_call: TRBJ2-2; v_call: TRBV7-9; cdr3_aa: CASSLVESGELFF; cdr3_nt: TGTGCCAGCAGCTTAGTCGAGTCCGGGGAGCTGTTTTTT
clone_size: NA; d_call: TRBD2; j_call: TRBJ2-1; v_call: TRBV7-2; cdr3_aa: CASSIAGGPDEQFF; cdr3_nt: TGTGCCAGCAGCATAGCGGGAGGGCCTGATGAGCAGTTCTTC
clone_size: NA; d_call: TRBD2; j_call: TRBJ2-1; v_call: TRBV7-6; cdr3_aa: CASSFTHAREAGDNEQFF; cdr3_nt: TGTGCCAGCAGCTTTACTCATGCGCGGGAGGCCGGGGACAATGAGCAGTTCTTC
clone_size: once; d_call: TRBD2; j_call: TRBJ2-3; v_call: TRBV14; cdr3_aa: CASSWGLAGGFPDTQYF; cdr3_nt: TGTGCCAGCAGCTGGGGACTAGCGGGAGGCTTCCCAGATACGCAGTATTTT
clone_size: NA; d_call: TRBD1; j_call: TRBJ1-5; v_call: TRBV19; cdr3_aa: CASSIAGGSQPQHF; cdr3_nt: TGTGCCAGTAGTATAGCAGGGGGAAGTCAGCCCCAGCATTTT
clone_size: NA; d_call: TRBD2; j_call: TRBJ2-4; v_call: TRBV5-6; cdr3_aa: CASSLLARKNIQYF; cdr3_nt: TGTGCCAGCAGTTTACTAGCGAGAAAAAACATTCAGTACTTC
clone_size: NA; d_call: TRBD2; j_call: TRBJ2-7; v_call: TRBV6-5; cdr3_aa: CASSTPSGSSYEQYF; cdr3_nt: TGTGCCAGCAGCACCCCTAGCGGAAGCTCCTACGAGCAGTACTTC
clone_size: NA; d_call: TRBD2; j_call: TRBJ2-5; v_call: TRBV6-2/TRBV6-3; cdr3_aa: CASSYPTLRTSGGQETQYF; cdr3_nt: TGTGCCAGCAGTTACCCCACCCTTCGGACTAGCGGGGGCCAAGAGACCCAGTACTTC
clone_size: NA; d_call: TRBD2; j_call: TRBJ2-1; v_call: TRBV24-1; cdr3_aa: CATSTTSGTNNEQFF; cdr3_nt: TGTGCCACCAGTACTACTAGCGGGACCAACAATGAGCAGTTCTTC
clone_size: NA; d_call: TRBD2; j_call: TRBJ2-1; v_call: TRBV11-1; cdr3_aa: CASTPVYSGGNNEQFF; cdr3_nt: TGTGCCAGCACCCCGGTTTATAGCGGGGGAAACAATGAGCAGTTCTTC
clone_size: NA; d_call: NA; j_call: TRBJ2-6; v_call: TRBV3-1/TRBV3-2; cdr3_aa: CASRPDREGANVLTF; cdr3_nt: TGTGCCAGCAGACCGGACAGAGAAGGGGCCAACGTCCTGACTTTC
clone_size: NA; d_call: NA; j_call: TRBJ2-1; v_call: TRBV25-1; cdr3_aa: CASSDGKGVAYNEQFF; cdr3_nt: TGTGCCAGCAGTGATGGTAAGGGGGTCGCATACAATGAGCAGTTCTTC
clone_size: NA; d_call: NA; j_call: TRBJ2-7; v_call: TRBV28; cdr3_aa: CASRLSGQPREYF; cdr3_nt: TGTGCCAGCAGACTCAGCGGACAGCCTAGGGAGTACTTC
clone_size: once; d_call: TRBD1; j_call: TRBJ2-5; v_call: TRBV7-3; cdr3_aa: CASSPGDRFNHGGETQYF; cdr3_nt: TGTGCCAGCAGCCCCGGGGACAGGTTTAACCATGGGGGAGAGACCCAGTACTTC
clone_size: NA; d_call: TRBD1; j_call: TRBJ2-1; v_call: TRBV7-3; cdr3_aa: CASSRDRWNEQFF; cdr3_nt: TGTGCCAGCAGCCGGGACAGGTGGAATGAGCAGTTCTTC